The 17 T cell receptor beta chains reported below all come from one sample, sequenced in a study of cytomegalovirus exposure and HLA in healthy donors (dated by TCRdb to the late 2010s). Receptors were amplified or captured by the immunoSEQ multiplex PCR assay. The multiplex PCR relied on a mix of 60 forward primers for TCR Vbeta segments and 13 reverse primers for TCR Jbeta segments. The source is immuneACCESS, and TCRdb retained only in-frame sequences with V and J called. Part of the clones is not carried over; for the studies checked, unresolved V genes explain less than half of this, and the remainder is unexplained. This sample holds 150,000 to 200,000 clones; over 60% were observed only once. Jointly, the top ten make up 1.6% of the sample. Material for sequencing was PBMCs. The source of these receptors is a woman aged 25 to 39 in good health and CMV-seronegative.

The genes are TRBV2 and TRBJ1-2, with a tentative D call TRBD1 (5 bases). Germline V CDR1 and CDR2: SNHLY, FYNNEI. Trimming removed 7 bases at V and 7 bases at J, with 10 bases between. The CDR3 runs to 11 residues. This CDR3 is CASTGYLGYTF. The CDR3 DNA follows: TGTGCCAGCACAGGGTACCTTGGCTACACCTTC.

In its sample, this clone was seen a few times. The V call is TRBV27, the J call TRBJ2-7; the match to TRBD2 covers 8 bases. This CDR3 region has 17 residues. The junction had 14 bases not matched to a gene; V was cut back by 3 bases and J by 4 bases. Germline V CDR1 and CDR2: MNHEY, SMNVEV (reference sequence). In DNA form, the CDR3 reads TGTGCCAGCAGTTTTGGCCCCCCGGGAGCGGGAGAGTACGAGCAGTACTTC. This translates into CASSFGPPGAGEYEQYF.

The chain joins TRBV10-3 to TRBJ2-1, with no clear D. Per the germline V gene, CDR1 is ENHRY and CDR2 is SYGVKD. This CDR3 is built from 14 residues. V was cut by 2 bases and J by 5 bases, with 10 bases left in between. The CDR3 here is CAISENADNNEQFF. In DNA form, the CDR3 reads TGTGCCATCAGTGAGAACGCAGATAACAATGAGCAGTTCTTC.

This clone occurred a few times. The CDR3 DNA is TGTGCCAGCAGTGAAGGGACAGGGGCCCGACTCTATGGCTACACCTTC. This encodes CASSEGTGARLYGYTF. The rearrangement links TRBV2 to TRBJ1-2, with 9 bases lining up with TRBD1. The germline V gene encodes CDR1 SNHLY and CDR2 FYNNEI. This CDR3 contains 16 residues. V dropped 1 base and J dropped 4; count of bases not matched to a gene: 7.

The CDR3 DNA is TGTGCCAGCAGCTCGCATTCAGGCTACGAGCAGTACTTC. It codes for CASSSHSGYEQYF. This chain links TRBV7-7 with TRBJ2-7; D ambiguous. The CDR3 runs 13 residues. V dropped 4 bases and J dropped 3 bases, with 10 bases sitting between them. The germline V gene has CDR1 SSHAT and CDR2 FNYEAQ (reference sequence).

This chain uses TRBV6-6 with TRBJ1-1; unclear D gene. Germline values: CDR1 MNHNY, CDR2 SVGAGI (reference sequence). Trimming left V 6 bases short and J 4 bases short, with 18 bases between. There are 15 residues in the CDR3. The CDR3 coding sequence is TGTGCCAGCAGCGGAGCCGGGAACAAAGCCACTGAAGCTTTCTTT. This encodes CASSGAGNKATEAFF.

The CDR3 DNA follows: TGTGCCAGCTCAAGACTAGCGGGGGAGGGGAGCATTCAGTACTTC. Translation: CASSRLAGEGSIQYF. This chain uses TRBV27 with TRBJ2-4; 12 nucleotides align to TRBD2. Germline V lookup: CDR1 MNHEY, CDR2 SMNVEV (reference sequence). The V gene end was trimmed by 8 bases and the J gene end by 9 bases; junction bases not matched to a gene: 11. There are 15 residues in the CDR3.

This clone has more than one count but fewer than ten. CDR3 DNA sequence: TGTGCCTGGAGTACCGGAACTAACTCCTACGAGCAGTACTTC. Translation: CAWSTGTNSYEQYF. The chain recombines TRBV30 with TRBJ2-7, with D unclear. This CDR3 has 14 residues. Per germline, CDR1 GTSNPN and CDR2 SVGIG (reference sequence). V gave up 2 bases and J gave up 0 bases, with 11 bases separating them.

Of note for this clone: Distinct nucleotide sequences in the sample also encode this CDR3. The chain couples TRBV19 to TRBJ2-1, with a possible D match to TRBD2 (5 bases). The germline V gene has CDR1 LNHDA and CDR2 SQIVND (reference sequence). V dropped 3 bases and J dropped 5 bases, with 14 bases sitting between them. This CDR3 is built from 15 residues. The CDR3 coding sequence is TGTGCCAGTAGTATTGGAACGAGAGGGAACAATGAGCAGTTCTTC. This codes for CASSIGTRGNNEQFF. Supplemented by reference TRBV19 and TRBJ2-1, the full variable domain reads DGGITQSPKYLFRKEGQNVTLSCEQNLNHDAMYWYRQDPGQGLRLIYYSQIVNDFQKGDIAEGYSVSREKKESFPLTVTSAQKNPTAFYLCASSIGTRGNNEQFFGPGTRLTVL.

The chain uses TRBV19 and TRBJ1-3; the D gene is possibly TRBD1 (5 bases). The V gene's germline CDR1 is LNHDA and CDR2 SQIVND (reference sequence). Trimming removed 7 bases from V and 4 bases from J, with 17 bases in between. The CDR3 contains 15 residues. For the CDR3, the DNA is TGTGCCAGTACCCAAAGCAGGGATGGAGGAAACACCATATATTTT. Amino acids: CASTQSRDGGNTIYF.

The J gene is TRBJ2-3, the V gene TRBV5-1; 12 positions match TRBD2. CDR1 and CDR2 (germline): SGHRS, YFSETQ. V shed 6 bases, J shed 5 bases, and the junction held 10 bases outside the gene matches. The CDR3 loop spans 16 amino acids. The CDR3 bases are TGCGCCAGCAACCTGCTAGCGGGAGGGGGGAGAGATACGCAGTATTTT. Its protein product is CASNLLAGGGRDTQYF.

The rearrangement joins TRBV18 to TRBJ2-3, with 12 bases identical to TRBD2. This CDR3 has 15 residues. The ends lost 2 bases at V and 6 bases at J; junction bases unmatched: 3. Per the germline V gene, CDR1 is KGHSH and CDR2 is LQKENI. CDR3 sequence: CASSPGLAGTDTQYF. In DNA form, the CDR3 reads TGTGCCAGCTCACCAGGACTAGCGGGAACTGATACGCAGTATTTT.

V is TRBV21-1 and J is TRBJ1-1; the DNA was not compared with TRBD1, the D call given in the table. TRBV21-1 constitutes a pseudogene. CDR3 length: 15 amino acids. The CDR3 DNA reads TGTGCCAGCAGCACGTCAGCACGGCCAGGGACTGAAGCTTTCTTT. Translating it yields CASSTSARPGTEAFF.

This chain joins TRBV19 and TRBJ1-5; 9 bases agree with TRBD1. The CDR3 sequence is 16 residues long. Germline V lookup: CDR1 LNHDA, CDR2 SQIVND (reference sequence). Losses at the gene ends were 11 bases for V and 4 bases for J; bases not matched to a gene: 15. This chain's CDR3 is CACHLDRGSFNQPQHF. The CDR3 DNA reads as TGTGCCTGCCACCTGGACAGGGGTTCCTTTAATCAGCCCCAGCATTTT.

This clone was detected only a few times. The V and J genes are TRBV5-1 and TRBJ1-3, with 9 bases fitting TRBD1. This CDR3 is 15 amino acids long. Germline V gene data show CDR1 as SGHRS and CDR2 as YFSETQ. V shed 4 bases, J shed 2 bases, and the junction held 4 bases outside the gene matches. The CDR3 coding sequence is TGCGCCAGCAGCCTGTGGACAGGGGCTGGAAACACCATATATTTT. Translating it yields CASSLWTGAGNTIYF.

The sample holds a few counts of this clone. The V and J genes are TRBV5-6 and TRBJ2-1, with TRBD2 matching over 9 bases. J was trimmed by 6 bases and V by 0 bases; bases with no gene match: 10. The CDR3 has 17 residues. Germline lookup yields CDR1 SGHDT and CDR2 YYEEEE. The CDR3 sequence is CASSLGASGNPSNEQFF. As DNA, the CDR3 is TGTGCCAGCAGCTTGGGGGCTAGCGGGAACCCTTCCAATGAGCAGTTCTTC.

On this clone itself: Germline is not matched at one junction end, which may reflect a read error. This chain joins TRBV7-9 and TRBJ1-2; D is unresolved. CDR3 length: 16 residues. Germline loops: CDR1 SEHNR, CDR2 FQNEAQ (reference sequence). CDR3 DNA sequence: TGTTCCAGCAGCACTCCCAGAACAGTAGCTAACTATGGCTACACCTTC. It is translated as CSSSTPRTVANYGYTF. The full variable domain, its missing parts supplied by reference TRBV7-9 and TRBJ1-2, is DTGVSQNPRHKITKRGQNVTFRCDPISEHNRLYWYRQTLGQGPEFLTYFQNEAQLEKSRLLSDRFSAERPKGSFSTLEIQRTEQGDSAMYLCSSSTPRTVANYGYTFGSGTRLTVV.